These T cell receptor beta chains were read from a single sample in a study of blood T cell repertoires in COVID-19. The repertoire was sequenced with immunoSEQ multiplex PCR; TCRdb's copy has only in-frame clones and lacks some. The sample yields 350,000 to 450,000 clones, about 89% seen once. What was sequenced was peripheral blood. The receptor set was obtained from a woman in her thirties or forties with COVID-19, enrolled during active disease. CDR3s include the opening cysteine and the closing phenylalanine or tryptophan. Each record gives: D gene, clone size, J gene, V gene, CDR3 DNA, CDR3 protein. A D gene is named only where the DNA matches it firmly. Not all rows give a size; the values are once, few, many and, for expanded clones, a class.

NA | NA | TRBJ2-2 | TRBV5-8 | TGTGCCAGCAGCTCCTCCTGGGCAGGGGCGAACACCGGGGAGCTGTTTTTT | CASSSSWAGANTGELFF
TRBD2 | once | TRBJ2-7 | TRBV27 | TGTGCCAGCAGTCCCGCTAGCGGGAGGGCCGAGCAGTACTTC | CASSPASGRAEQYF
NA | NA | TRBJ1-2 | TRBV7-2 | TGTGCCACCGCGGACAGTTCTAACTATGGCTACACCTTC | CATADSSNYGYTF
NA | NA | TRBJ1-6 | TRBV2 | TGTGCCAGCAGTGGAGGGAGATCTTTTAATTCACCCCTCCACTTT | CASSGGRSFNSPLHF
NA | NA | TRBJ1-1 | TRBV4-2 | TGTGCCAGCAGCCAAGAAAGAGCCCCCTACTACACTGAAGCTTTCTTT | CASSQERAPYYTEAFF
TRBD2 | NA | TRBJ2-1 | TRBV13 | TGTGCCAGCAGATTGGAAGAGGGAGGGAAAAATGAGCAGTTCTTC | CASRLEEGGKNEQFF
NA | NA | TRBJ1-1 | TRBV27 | TGTGCCAGCAGGGGGTGGGGGGTGAACACTGAAGCTTTCTTT | CASRGWGVNTEAFF
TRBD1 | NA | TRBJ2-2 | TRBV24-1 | TGTGCCACCAGCGGGACAGGGAAAAACGGGGAGCTGTTTTTT | CATSGTGKNGELFF
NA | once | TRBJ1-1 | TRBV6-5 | TGTGCCAGCAGCCAACCGTGGGCGAACACTGAAGCTTTCTTT | CASSQPWANTEAFF
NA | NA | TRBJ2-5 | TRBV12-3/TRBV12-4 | TGTGCCAGCAGTTCAGGGGGGCCAGAGACCCAGTACTTC | CASSSGGPETQYF
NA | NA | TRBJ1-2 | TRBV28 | TGTGCCAGCACTACCAAACAGATCTATGGCTACACCTTC | CASTTKQIYGYTF
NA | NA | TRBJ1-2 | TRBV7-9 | TGTGCCAGCAGCTTAGGACTGACTACTGGCTACACCTTC | CASSLGLTTGYTF
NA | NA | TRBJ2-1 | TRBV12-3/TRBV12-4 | TGTGCCAGCAGTGGGATACTAGAGAAGCAGTTCTTC | CASSGILEKQFF
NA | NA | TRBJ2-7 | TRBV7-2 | TGTGCCAGCAGCTTAGCGGGAGGTCTGGGGGAGCAGTACTTC | CASSLAGGLGEQYF
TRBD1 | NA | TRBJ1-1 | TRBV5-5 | TGTGCCAGCAGCCTGACAGGGTCCCATTCGAACACTGAAGCTTTCTTT | CASSLTGSHSNTEAFF
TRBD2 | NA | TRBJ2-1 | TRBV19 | TGTGCCAGTAGTATGCGACTAGCATACAATGAGCAGTTCTTC | CASSMRLAYNEQFF
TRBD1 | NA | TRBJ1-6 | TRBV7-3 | TGTGCCAGCAGCCTTCAACCGGCGTATGACGGACAGGGGAAGTATAATTCACCCCTCCACTTT | CASSLQPAYDGQGKYNSPLHF
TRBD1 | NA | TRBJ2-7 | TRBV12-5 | TGTGCTAGTGGTTTGACCTACAGGGGGCAGTACTTC | CASGLTYRGQYF
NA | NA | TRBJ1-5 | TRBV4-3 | TGCGCCAGCAGCCAAGGAAGAGGGTATCAGCCCCAGCATTTT | CASSQGRGYQPQHF
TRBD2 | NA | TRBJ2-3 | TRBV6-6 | TGTGCCAGCAGCTCGGGACTAGCGGGAGTCACAGATACGCAGTATTTT | CASSSGLAGVTDTQYF
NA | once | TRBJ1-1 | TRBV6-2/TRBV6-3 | TGTGCCAGCAGCCAATCAGGGTGGGCCGATGAAGCTTTCTTT | CASSQSGWADEAFF
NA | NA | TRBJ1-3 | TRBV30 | TGTGCCTGGAGTGCCCCTTGGGCGACTGGAAACACCATATATTTT | CAWSAPWATGNTIYF
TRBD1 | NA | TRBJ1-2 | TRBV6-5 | TGTGCCAGCAGTTCCCCCGCTAGGGGGCAATACTATGGCTACACCTTC | CASSSPARGQYYGYTF
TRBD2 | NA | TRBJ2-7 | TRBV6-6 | TGTGCCAGCTCTCGAGGAGCGGGGGGTGAGAGGTACGAGCAGTACTTC | CASSRGAGGERYEQYF
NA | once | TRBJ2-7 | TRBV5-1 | TGCGCCAGCAGCTTGGACGGCAGTGAGGACGAGCAGTACTTC | CASSLDGSEDEQYF
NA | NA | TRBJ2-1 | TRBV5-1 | TGCGCCAGCAGCAATGGACAGACCAATGAGCAGTTCTTC | CASSNGQTNEQFF
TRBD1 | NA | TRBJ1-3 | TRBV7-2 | TGTGCCAGCAGCTTCCCCCGGACAGGGGCCGGAAACACCATATATTTT | CASSFPRTGAGNTIYF
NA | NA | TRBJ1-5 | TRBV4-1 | TGCGCCAGCAGCCAAAGGGGGTTCAATCAGCCCCAGCATTTT | CASSQRGFNQPQHF
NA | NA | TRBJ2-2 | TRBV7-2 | TGTGCCAGCAGCTTTAAGCCAGCAGGGAACACCGGGGAGCTGTTTTTT | CASSFKPAGNTGELFF
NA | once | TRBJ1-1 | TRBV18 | TGTGCCAGCTCACCACGCCTCGGACAGACCAACACTGAAGCTTTCTTT | CASSPRLGQTNTEAFF
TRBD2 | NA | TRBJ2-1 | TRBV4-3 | TGCGCCAGCAGCCAAGATTGGGGAGCGGGGGGTCTTTACAATGAGCAGTTCTTC | CASSQDWGAGGLYNEQFF
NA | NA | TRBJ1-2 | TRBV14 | TGTGCCAGCAGCCGACAAGGGAGGGATCAGCCTGGCTACACCTTC | CASSRQGRDQPGYTF
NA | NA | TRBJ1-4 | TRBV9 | TGTGCCAGCAGCGTAGCAGGGAATGAAAAACTGTTTTTT | CASSVAGNEKLFF
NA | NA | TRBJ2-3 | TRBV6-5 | TGTGCCAGCAGCCTGGAGGGGTGGTACACAGATACGCAGTATTTT | CASSLEGWYTDTQYF
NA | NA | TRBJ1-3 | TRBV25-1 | TGTGCCAGCAGACTCGACAGCTCTGGAAACACCATATATTTT | CASRLDSSGNTIYF
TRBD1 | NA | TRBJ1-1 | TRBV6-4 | TGTGCCAGCAGGGGGACAGGTATGAACACTGAAGCTTTCTTT | CASRGTGMNTEAFF
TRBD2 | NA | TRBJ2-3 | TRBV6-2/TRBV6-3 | TGTGCCAGCAGTGCCGCTAGCGGAAGCACAGATACGCAGTATTTT | CASSAASGSTDTQYF
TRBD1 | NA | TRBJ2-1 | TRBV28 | TGTGCCAGCAGGTCCTCGGGACAGGACTACAATGAGCAGTTCTTC | CASRSSGQDYNEQFF
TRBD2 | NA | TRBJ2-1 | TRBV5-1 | TGCGCCAGCAGCTTGGAGGCTAGCGGAAATGAGCAGTTCTTC | CASSLEASGNEQFF
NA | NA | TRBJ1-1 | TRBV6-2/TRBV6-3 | TGTGCCAGCAGCGGACAGCGGATACGCACTGAAGCTTTCTTT | CASSGQRIRTEAFF
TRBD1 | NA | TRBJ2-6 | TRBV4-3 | TGCGCCAGCAGCCAAGCCCGGACAGGGCACTCTGGGGCCAACGTCCTGACTTTC | CASSQARTGHSGANVLTF
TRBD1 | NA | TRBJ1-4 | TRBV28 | TGTGCCAGCAGTTTACCCCTGACAGGGGGCCCTGAAAAACTGTTTTTT | CASSLPLTGGPEKLFF
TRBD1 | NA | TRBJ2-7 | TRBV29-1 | TGCAGCGTTGTCGCCCAGGGGGTCTACGAGCAGTACTTC | CSVVAQGVYEQYF
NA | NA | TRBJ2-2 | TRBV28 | TGTGCCAGCAGTTTGAAGAGGGGGACCGTAAAGTTCACCGGGGAGCTGTTTTTT | CASSLKRGTVKFTGELFF
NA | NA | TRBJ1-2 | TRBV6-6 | TGTGCCAGCAGTCCAAGGGCAGGGGATGGCTACACCTTC | CASSPRAGDGYTF
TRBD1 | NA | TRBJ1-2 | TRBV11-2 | TGTGCCAGCTCGAAGGGGGCGTCTTTAGACTATGGCTACACCTTC | CASSKGASLDYGYTF
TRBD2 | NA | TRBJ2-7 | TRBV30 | TGTGCCTGGAAACTAGCGGGTCCCTACGAGCAGTACTTC | CAWKLAGPYEQYF
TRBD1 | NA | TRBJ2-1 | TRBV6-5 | TGTGCCAGCAGCGGCATAGGGACAGTCTACAATGAGCAGTTCTTC | CASSGIGTVYNEQFF
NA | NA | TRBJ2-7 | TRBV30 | TGTGCCTGGAGTGTGGGTCAGGGCTACGAGCAGTACTTC | CAWSVGQGYEQYF
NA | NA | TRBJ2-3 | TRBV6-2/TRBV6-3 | TGTGCCAGCAGTTACTCATCCGACGGGAGCGGCACAGATACGCAGTATTTT | CASSYSSDGSGTDTQYF
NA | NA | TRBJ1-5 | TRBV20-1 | TGCAGTGCTAGTCGGTCCGGACAGATAAGCAATCAGCCCCAGCATTTT | CSASRSGQISNQPQHF
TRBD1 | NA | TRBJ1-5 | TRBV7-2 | TGTGCCAGCAGCTTTAGTACAGGGGTGGGACAGCCCCAGCATTTT | CASSFSTGVGQPQHF
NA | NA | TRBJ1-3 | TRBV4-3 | TGCGCCAGCAGCCAAGATAATTGGGGGGGTGGAAACACCATATATTTT | CASSQDNWGGGNTIYF
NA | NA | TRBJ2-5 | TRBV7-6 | TGTGCCAGCAGCTTAGCGCGCAGGGGGGCAGAGACCCAGTACTTC | CASSLARRGAETQYF
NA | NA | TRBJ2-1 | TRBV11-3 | TGTGCCAGCAGCTTACAGGGTGGCTACAATGAGCAGTTCTTC | CASSLQGGYNEQFF